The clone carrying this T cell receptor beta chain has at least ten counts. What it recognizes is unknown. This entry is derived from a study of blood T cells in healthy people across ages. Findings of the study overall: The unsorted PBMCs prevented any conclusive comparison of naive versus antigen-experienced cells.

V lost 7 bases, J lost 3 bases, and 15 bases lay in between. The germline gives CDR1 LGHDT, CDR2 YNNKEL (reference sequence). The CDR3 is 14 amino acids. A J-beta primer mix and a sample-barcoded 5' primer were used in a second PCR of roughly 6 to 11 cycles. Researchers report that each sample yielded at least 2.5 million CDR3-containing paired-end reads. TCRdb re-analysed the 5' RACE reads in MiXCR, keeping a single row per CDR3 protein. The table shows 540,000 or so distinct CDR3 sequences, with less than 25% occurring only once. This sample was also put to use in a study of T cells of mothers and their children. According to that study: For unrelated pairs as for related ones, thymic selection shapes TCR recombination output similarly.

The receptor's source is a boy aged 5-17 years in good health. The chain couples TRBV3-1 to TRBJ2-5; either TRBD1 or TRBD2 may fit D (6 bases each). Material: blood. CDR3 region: CASTQGGREETQYF. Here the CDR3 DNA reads TGTGCCAGCACACAGGGAGGTCGGGAAGAGACCCAGTACTTC.